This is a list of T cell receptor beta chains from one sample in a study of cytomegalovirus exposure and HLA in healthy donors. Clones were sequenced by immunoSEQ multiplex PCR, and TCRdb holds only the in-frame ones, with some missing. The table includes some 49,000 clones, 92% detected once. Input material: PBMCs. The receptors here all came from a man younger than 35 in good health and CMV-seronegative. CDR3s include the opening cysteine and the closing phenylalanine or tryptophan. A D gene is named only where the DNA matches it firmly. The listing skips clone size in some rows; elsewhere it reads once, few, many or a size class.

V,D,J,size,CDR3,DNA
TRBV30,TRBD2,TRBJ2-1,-,CAWSVWGGNEQFF,TGTGCCTGGAGTGTTTGGGGGGGCAATGAGCAGTTCTTC
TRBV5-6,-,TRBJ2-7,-,CASSPDRVSSYEQYF,TGTGCCAGCAGCCCGGACAGAGTTAGCTCCTACGAGCAGTACTTC
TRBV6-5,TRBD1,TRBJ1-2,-,CASRDTGARGYTF,TGTGCCAGCAGGGACACAGGGGCTAGGGGCTACACCTTC
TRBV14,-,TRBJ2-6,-,CASSRAGGANVLTF,TGTGCCAGCAGCCGCGCGGGGGGGGCCAACGTCCTGACTTTC
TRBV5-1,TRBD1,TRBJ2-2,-,CASSSTGAKNTGELFF,TGCGCCAGCAGCTCTACAGGGGCGAAGAACACCGGGGAGCTGTTTTTT
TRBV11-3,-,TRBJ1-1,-,CASSLEGRLNTEAFF,TGTGCCAGCAGCTTAGAGGGCAGGCTGAACACTGAAGCTTTCTTT
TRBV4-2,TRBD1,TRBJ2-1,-,CASSQEWGTGTNEQFF,TGTGCCAGCAGCCAAGAATGGGGGACAGGGACCAATGAGCAGTTCTTC
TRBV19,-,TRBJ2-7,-,CASSTSRFYEQYF,TGTGCCAGTAGTACGTCGAGATTCTACGAGCAGTACTTC
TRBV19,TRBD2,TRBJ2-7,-,CASSIYTGTSDYEQYF,TGTGCCAGTAGTATTTACACCGGGACTAGCGACTACGAGCAGTACTTC
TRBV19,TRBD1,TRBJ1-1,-,CASTSPGQGHTEAFF,TGTGCCAGTACCTCACCGGGACAGGGACACACTGAAGCTTTCTTT
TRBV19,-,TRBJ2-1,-,CASSTTRMGARNNEQFF,TGTGCCAGTAGTACCACCCGCATGGGGGCGAGAAACAATGAGCAGTTCTTC
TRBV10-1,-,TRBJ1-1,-,CASSEDNFQGTEAFF,TGCGCCAGCAGTGAGGACAATTTTCAGGGGACTGAAGCTTTCTTT
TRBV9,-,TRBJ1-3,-,CASSPVPGLTGNTIYF,TGTGCCAGCAGCCCCGTACCAGGGTTAACTGGAAACACCATATATTTT
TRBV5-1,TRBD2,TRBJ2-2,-,CASSGTSGGSNTGELFF,TGCGCCAGCAGCGGTACTAGCGGGGGATCAAACACCGGGGAGCTGTTTTTT
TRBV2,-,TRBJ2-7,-,CASSEFAVRYEQYF,TGTGCCAGCAGTGAGTTTGCGGTACGGTACGAGCAGTACTTC
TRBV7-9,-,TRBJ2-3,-,CASSSTDTQYF,TGTGCCAGCAGCTCAACAGATACGCAGTATTTT
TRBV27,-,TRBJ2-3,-,CASSSPPEGQYF,TGTGCCAGCAGTTCTCCCCCGGAGGGGCAGTATTTT
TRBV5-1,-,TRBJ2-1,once,CASSPNGVGYNEQFF,TGCGCCAGCAGTCCGAACGGAGTTGGGTACAATGAGCAGTTCTTC
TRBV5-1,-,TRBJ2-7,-,CASSLATGSSYEQYF,TGCGCCAGCAGCTTGGCCACAGGTAGCTCCTACGAGCAGTACTTC
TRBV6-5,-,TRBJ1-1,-,CASRGIMNTEAFF,TGTGCCAGCCGAGGGATCATGAACACTGAAGCTTTCTTT
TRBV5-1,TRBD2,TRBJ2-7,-,CASSSAGGAPYEQYF,TGCGCCAGCAGCTCGGCCGGGGGGGCCCCCTACGAGCAGTACTTC
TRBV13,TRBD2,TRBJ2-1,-,CASSLGGREASNEQFF,TGTGCCAGCAGCTTAGGGGGGCGGGAGGCTTCCAATGAGCAGTTCTTC
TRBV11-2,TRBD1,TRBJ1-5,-,CASSLTGDSNQPQHF,TGTGCCAGCAGCCTCACAGGGGATAGCAATCAGCCCCAGCATTTT
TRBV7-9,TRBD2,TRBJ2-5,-,CAGGSGLAGLETQYF,TGTGCCGGTGGATCGGGACTAGCGGGGTTAGAGACCCAGTACTTC
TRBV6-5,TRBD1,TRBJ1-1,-,CASCWGTGETEAFF,TGTGCCAGCTGCTGGGGGACAGGAGAGACTGAAGCTTTCTTT
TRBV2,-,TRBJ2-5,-,CASRRDLQETQYF,TGTGCCAGTAGGAGGGACCTCCAAGAGACCCAGTACTTC
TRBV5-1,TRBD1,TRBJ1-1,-,CASSAHGQGYTEAFF,TGCGCCAGCAGCGCGCACGGACAGGGGTACACTGAAGCTTTCTTT
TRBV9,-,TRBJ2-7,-,CASSPAEGVPGEQYF,TGTGCCAGCAGCCCCGCCGAGGGGGTCCCCGGCGAGCAGTACTTC
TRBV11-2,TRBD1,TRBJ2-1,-,CASSTYRGRDNEQFF,TGTGCCAGCAGCACTTACAGGGGGCGTGACAATGAGCAGTTCTTC
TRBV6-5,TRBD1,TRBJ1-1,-,CASSLTGTGYTEAFF,TGTGCCAGCAGTCTCACCGGGACAGGATACACTGAAGCTTTCTTT
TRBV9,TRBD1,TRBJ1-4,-,CASSSRDRGREKLFF,TGTGCCAGCAGCAGCCGGGACAGGGGGCGTGAAAAACTGTTTTTT
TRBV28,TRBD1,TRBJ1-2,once,CASSLLDRANYGYTF,TGTGCCAGCAGTTTACTGGACAGGGCTAACTATGGCTACACCTTC
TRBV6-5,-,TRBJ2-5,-,CASSNGETQYF,TGTGCCAGCTCGAACGGGGAGACCCAGTACTTC
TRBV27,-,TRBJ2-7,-,CASSLGPDPWAGQYF,TGTGCCAGCAGTTTGGGGCCGGACCCTTGGGCTGGGCAGTACTTC
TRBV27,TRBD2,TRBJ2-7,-,CASSPRTSGLHYEQYF,TGTGCCAGCAGCCCCCGGACTAGCGGGCTACACTACGAGCAGTACTTC
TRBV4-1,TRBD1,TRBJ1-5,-,CASSRTGGADQPQHF,TGCGCCAGCAGCCGAACAGGGGGCGCAGATCAGCCCCAGCATTTT
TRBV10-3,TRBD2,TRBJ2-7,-,CAISGLAGAGEQYF,TGTGCCATCAGTGGGTTAGCGGGAGCCGGGGAGCAGTACTTC
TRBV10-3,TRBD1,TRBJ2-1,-,CAISTGDNEQFF,TGTGCCATCAGCACAGGGGACAATGAGCAGTTCTTC
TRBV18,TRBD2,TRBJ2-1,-,CASSPPLAGGYNEQFF,TGTGCCAGCTCACCACCTCTAGCGGGAGGGTACAATGAGCAGTTCTTC
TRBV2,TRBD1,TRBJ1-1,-,CASIGTGGYTEAFF,TGTGCCAGCATAGGGACAGGGGGTTACACTGAAGCTTTCTTT
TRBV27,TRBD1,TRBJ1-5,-,CASSLSGRGVGNQPQHF,TGTGCCAGCAGTTTATCCGGCAGGGGGGTAGGCAATCAGCCCCAGCATTTT
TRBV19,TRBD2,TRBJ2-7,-,CASRRKHRVAGGSEQYF,TGTGCCAGTAGGAGAAAGCACAGGGTAGCGGGAGGCTCCGAGCAGTACTTC
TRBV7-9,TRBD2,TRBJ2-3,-,CASSSGLAGGSDTQYF,TGTGCCAGCAGCTCCGGACTAGCGGGGGGGTCAGATACGCAGTATTTT
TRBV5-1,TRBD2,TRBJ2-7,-,CASSDTSGRDSYEQYF,TGCGCCAGCAGCGACACTAGCGGGAGGGACTCCTACGAGCAGTACTTC
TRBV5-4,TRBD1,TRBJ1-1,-,CASSFPGQSNTEAFF,TGTGCCAGCAGCTTTCCGGGACAGAGTAACACTGAAGCTTTCTTT
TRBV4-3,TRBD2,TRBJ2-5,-,CASSRSRGLAGPTRETQYF,TGCGCCAGCAGCCGAAGTAGGGGACTAGCGGGACCCACGAGGGAGACCCAGTACTTC
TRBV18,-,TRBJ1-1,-,CASSPDTVNTEAFF,TGTGCCAGCTCACCCGACACCGTGAACACTGAAGCTTTCTTT
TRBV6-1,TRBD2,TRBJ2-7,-,CASSELTSFEQYF,TGTGCCAGCAGTGAACTGACTAGCTTCGAGCAGTACTTC
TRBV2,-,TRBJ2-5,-,CASSGQQETQYF,TGTGCCAGCAGTGGACAACAAGAGACCCAGTACTTC
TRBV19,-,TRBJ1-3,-,CASSPKGFSGNTIYF,TGTGCCAGTAGTCCTAAGGGGTTCTCTGGAAACACCATATATTTT
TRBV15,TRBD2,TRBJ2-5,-,CATRNASGNEETQYF,TGTGCCACCAGGAACGCTAGCGGGAACGAAGAGACCCAGTACTTC
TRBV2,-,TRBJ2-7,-,CASRTYYEQYF,TGTGCCAGCAGGACTTACTACGAGCAGTACTTC
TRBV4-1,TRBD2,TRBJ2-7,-,CASSQGSGARYEQYF,TGCGCCAGCAGCCAAGGGAGCGGGGCAAGGTACGAGCAGTACTTC
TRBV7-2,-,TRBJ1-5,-,CASSLVAGSNQPQHF,TGTGCCAGCAGCTTAGTGGCAGGGAGCAATCAGCCCCAGCATTTT
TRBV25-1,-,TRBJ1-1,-,CASGRTGYSGTEAFF,TGTGCCAGCGGAAGAACAGGGTATTCAGGGACTGAAGCTTTCTTT